The clone carrying this T cell receptor beta chain was seen ten or more times. This sample is drawn from a study of spatial heterogeneity in lung cancer. Background on the study: The library had UMIs, and each TCR and UMI pair averaged more than ten raw reads.

On each TCR cDNA molecule, a unique molecular identifier was present. Each CDR3 protein gets one entry after TCRdb re-called the 5' RACE reads with MiXCR. Among tens of thousands of distinct CDR3 sequences listed, 3% to 3.5% were seen once. Trimming took off 4 bases at V and 0 bases at J, with 13 bases between the two ends. Germline values: CDR1 SGDLS, CDR2 YYNGEE. The CDR3 covers 15 residues. Documented time point: sample taken at primary tumor resection. Samples were donated by 72 untreated early-stage non-small cell lung cancer patients. Material for sequencing was whole RNA from tumor, nontumor lung or frozen PBMC, left unsorted.

This sequence originates from a female donor with early-stage non-small cell lung cancer. Sample: PBMCs, taken at surgery. The V and J genes are TRBV9 and TRBJ2-5; perhaps TRBD2 as D (5 bases). The CDR3 DNA reads as TGTGCCAGCAGCCCCCTCGGCGGGTACCAAGAGACCCAGTACTTC. The encoded protein is CASSPLGGYQETQYF.